These T cell receptor beta chains were read from a single sample in a study of T cells expressing NK-cell markers. Reanalyzing the 5' RACE reads, TCRdb keeps one entry per CDR3 protein, without DNA. This sample carries 150,000 to 180,000 distinct CDR3 sequences, with more than 35% going to the ten biggest clones. The material sequenced was blood T cells: a sorted CD56 or NKG2C T cell subset, CD4+ or CD8+ T cells, or bulk PBMC T cells (not recorded which). Every receptor here comes from a woman aged 45-60 years in good health. CDR3s include the opening cysteine and the closing phenylalanine or tryptophan.

v_gene,j_gene,CDR3aa
TRBV28,TRBJ2-3,CASSLSSTSGGIDTQYF
TRBV2,TRBJ2-5,CASSVHRAEETQYF
TRBV6-1,TRBJ2-7,CASSDLYEQYF
TRBV20-1,TRBJ2-1,CSVADLLEYRRRSSYNEQFF
TRBV20-1,TRBJ2-5,CSARASDSQETQYF
TRBV2,TRBJ2-7,CASRGDRVAYEQYF
TRBV20-1,TRBJ1-5,CSARAGVGESQPQHF
TRBV27,TRBJ2-5,CATSTRMQETQYF
TRBV13,TRBJ2-3,CASSSTGTGATDTQYF
TRBV13,TRBJ2-1,CASDITSGTSSYNEQFF
TRBV4-1,TRBJ2-4,CASSQGTVKNIQYF
TRBV29-1,TRBJ1-1,CSVEAPVSTEAFF
TRBV7-9,TRBJ1-6,CASSLDSIYNSPLHF
TRBV7-6,TRBJ2-7,CASSLQGKGHEQYF
TRBV4-1,TRBJ2-1,CASSHLSARRDNEQFF
TRBV10-1,TRBJ2-5,CASSEDRGQETQYF
TRBV6-5,TRBJ2-1,CASSLLTSYNEQFF
TRBV29-1,TRBJ2-7,CGVGGGGEQYF
TRBV4-1,TRBJ2-1,CASSQDGLAKYNEQFF
TRBV7-2,TRBJ2-4,CASSRTPEDIQYF
TRBV29-1,TRBJ1-5,CSAAGQGQPQHF
TRBV24-1,TRBJ2-3,CATRGPTTDTQYF
TRBV6-5,TRBJ2-1,CASSYSAGGHNEQFF
TRBV7-6,TRBJ2-5,CASSPSGTSGRVQETQYF
TRBV3-1,TRBJ2-7,CASSPRLAGSDEQYF
TRBV10-3,TRBJ1-1,CAISEAEDTEAFF
TRBV5-1,TRBJ1-1,CASSPGHSGAEAFF
TRBV15,TRBJ2-3,CATSRVVSDYHNF
TRBV12-3/TRBV12-4,TRBJ2-7,CASSFGFGYEQYF
TRBV2,TRBJ1-2,CASMHKGRQGEYGYTF
TRBV5-1,TRBJ2-2,CASSSQTGETGELFF
TRBV20-1,TRBJ2-7,CSAGYDTYEQYF
TRBV15,TRBJ1-5,CATSDRDRGYQPQHF
TRBV29-1,TRBJ2-7,CSVVGEQSYEQYF
TRBV7-9,TRBJ2-1,CASSERTSNEQFF
TRBV21-1,TRBJ2-3,CARSQGTGLGDTQYF
TRBV14,TRBJ2-3,CASSQATSDGAVADTQYF
TRBV25-1,TRBJ2-4,CASSEGWASAKNIQYF
TRBV2,TRBJ1-5,CASTWTGDKPQHF
TRBV2,TRBJ2-7,CASTLPVYEQYF
TRBV20-1,TRBJ1-4,CSARDSRGWDRTTANEKLFF
TRBV29-1,TRBJ2-3,CSVEREGYTQYF
TRBV9,TRBJ1-2,CASSVDSQYGYTF
TRBV5-6,TRBJ2-5,CASSYKTGGQETQYF
TRBV5-1,TRBJ2-7,CASSLWEPYEQYF
TRBV25-1,TRBJ2-7,CASSDRDSLGEQYF
TRBV2,TRBJ1-1,CASRDTENTEAFF
TRBV11-2,TRBJ2-1,CASSPDGLAGVYNEQFF
TRBV27,TRBJ2-7,CASSAGTTAYEQYF
TRBV29-1,TRBJ1-2,CSGYGTLYGYTF
TRBV7-6,TRBJ2-3,CASSLLPAGVTDTQYF
TRBV6-1,TRBJ1-4,CASSESQVATNEKLFF
TRBV27,TRBJ2-3,CASNNPGSQDTQYF
TRBV10-3,TRBJ2-1,CAISEELAGMVHNEQFF